Listed here are 7 T cell receptor beta chains from one sample, sequenced in a study of T cell repertoires in cytomegalovirus infection. TCRdb re-called the reads through MiXCR, storing one row per CDR3 protein. The sample lists approximately 350,000 distinct CDR3 sequences; about 35% were seen once. These receptors' targets are unknown. The sequencing here drew on cultured PBMCs, taken from culture after CMV antigen stimulation. Source of these receptors: a human donor in good health (CMV status not recorded). Some clones in this sample may be carry-over from other donors' samples.

This clonotype is medium-sized (0.01 to 0.1%) by share. The gene calls are TRBV7-2 and TRBJ1-3; 7 positions agree with TRBD1. CDR1 is SGHTA and CDR2 is FQGNSA in the germline V gene. The CDR3 covers 14 residues. Trimming removed 2 bases from V and 4 bases from J; junction bases left unmatched: 2. In DNA form, the CDR3 reads TGTGCCAGCAGCTTACAACAGGGGGGAAACACCATATATTTT. It specifies CASSLQQGGNTIYF.

The chain combines TRBV20-1 with TRBJ2-5; 7 bases are shared with TRBD2. Germline V gene data show CDR1 as DFQATT and CDR2 as SNEGSKA (reference sequence). Losses at the gene ends were 0 bases for V and 5 bases for J; bases not matched to a gene: 6. The CDR3 loop spans 14 amino acids. CDR3 residues: CSARDWGSGETQYF. CDR3 sequence (DNA): TGCAGTGCTAGAGATTGGGGTAGCGGGGAGACCCAGTACTTC.

This clonotype was detected a few times. The rearrangement uses TRBV20-1 and TRBJ1-5; 12 bases agree with TRBD1. The V gene's germline CDR1 is DFQATT and CDR2 SNEGSKA (reference sequence). The CDR3 extends over 14 amino acids. The V segment lost 1 base and the J segment 8 bases; nucleotides outside the gene matches: 3. CDR3 bases: TGCAGTGCTAGAGTTGGGACAGGGGGCGAGCCCCAGCATTTT. Translating gives CSARVGTGGEPQHF.

In its sample, this clonotype was seen a few times. This chain uses TRBV7-8 with TRBJ2-1, with D possibly being TRBD2 (6 bases). The CDR3 extends over 17 amino acids. V lost 4 bases and J lost 4, with 20 bases in between. Germline V gene data show CDR1 as SGHVS and CDR2 as FQNEAQ. In DNA form, the CDR3 reads TGTGCCAGCAGCTCTCCGGGTTCCGGGACTCAATACAATGAGCAGTTCTTC. Protein product: CASSSPGSGTQYNEQFF.

The rearrangement links TRBV7-2 to TRBJ2-5; D is ambiguous. Germline loops: CDR1 SGHTA, CDR2 FQGNSA. This CDR3 has 14 amino acids. Trimming removed 6 bases from V and 0 bases from J, with 11 bases in between. CDR3 DNA: TGTGCCAGCAGACAAGGACCCGACCAAGAGACCCAGTACTTC. Its protein product is CASRQGPDQETQYF.

The rearrangement links TRBV12-3 or TRBV12-4 to TRBJ1-4; tentative D call: TRBD1 (5 bases). Between the trimmed V and J ends, which lost 8 bases and 5 bases, there was a span of 15 bases. The CDR3 is 14 amino acids. In DNA, the CDR3 is TGTGCCAGCGGCGTGACAGCTGAAAATGAAAAACTGTTTTTT. Its translation is CASGVTAENEKLFF.

This clonotype was detected once. The chain uses TRBV5-4 and TRBJ2-3; D is unclear. V shed 1 base and J shed 0 bases, with 12 bases lying between them. The CDR3 is 16 residues long. CDR1 is SGHNT and CDR2 is YYREEE in the germline V gene (reference sequence). The CDR3, as DNA: TGTGCCAGCAGCTTGCGGCTAGACCCAAGCACAGATACGCAGTATTTT. This encodes CASSLRLDPSTDTQYF.